Listed here are 10 T cell receptor beta chains from one sample, sequenced in a study of T-cell reconstitution after alpha-beta-depleted transplantation in children. The authors prepared the TCRbeta library with unique molecular identifiers. One entry per CDR3 protein results from TCRdb running MiXCR on the PCR reads. Altogether some 830,000 distinct CDR3 sequences are present, 15% to 20% being singletons, with the ten largest covering approximately 5%. Sequenced material: PBMCs, mostly from graft donor cells, taken 360 days after TCRalphabeta/CD19-depleted stem cell transplant. The receptors were gathered from a male patient between 5 and 17 years old who had a stem cell transplant for acute lymphoblastic leukemia, so the T cells may come from the graft donor.

The chain couples TRBV12-3 or TRBV12-4 to TRBJ2-1, with D perhaps matching TRBD2 (6 bases). This CDR3 comprises 14 residues. Trimming pared 6 bases from V and 7 bases from J, leaving 16 bases between. The CDR3 DNA is TGTGCCAGCAGCGGACGGGAGTTTGGGAATGAGCAGTTCTTC. Protein product: CASSGREFGNEQFF.

CDR3 in DNA: TGTGCCACCAGTGATGACAGGGGACCGAATCAGCCCCAGCATTTT. Amino acid sequence: CATSDDRGPNQPQHF. The chain recombines TRBV24-1 with TRBJ1-5; the match to TRBD1 covers 8 bases. The J segment lost 4 bases and the V segment lost 3 bases, leaving 4 bases of the junction unmatched. The CDR3 spans 15 residues. Germline assignment: CDR1 KGHDR and CDR2 SFDVKD.

This clonotype showed up just a few times. The V call is TRBV3-1, the J call TRBJ2-5, with 7 positions matching TRBD2. This CDR3 is built from 14 residues. The germline CDR1 and CDR2 sequences are LGHDT and YNNKEL (reference sequence). The V and J ends lost 1 base and 4 bases, in that order; junction bases with no gene match: 3. The CDR3: CASSQGGGRETQYF. The CDR3, as DNA: TGTGCCAGCAGCCAAGGGGGGGGAAGAGAGACCCAGTACTTC.

This clonotype appeared a few times. This chain links TRBV9 with TRBJ2-3, with 13 bases that match TRBD2. Germline CDR1 SGDLS, CDR2 YYNGEE. The CDR3 sequence is 21 residues long. V lost 3 bases to trimming and J lost 0 bases; unmatched junction nucleotides: 16. The CDR3 here is CASSDEGGLAGPNSSTDTQYF. CDR3 coding DNA: TGTGCCAGCAGCGATGAAGGGGGACTAGCGGGACCAAATTCTAGCACAGATACGCAGTATTTT.

This clonotype was detected ten times or more. The chain recombines TRBV12-3 or TRBV12-4 with TRBJ2-1, with D perhaps matching TRBD1 or TRBD2 (6 bases each). Trimming shortened V by 7 bases and J by 4 bases, and 17 bases separated the two germline ends. This CDR3 region has 15 residues. CDR3 amino acids: CASTPWGAGYNEQFF. The CDR3 bases are TGTGCCAGCACCCCCTGGGGGGCAGGGTACAATGAGCAGTTCTTC.

The chain couples TRBV2 to TRBJ2-7, with 9 bases identical to TRBD1. V was clipped by 8 bases and J by 7 bases; unmatched bases: 6. There are 12 residues in the CDR3. Per the germline V gene, CDR1 is SNHLY and CDR2 is FYNNEI. The CDR3 region has the DNA TGTGCCAGCGGGACAGGGCCTAGAGAGCAGTACTTC. The encoded protein is CASGTGPREQYF.

This clonotype showed up just a few times. CDR3 bases: TGTGCCAGCAGAAGGGGGGGGGAATACGATGAGCAGTTCTTC. Translating it yields CASRRGGEYDEQFF. V and J are TRBV6-2 or TRBV6-3 and TRBJ2-1, with a weak D call TRBD2 (7 bases). The CDR3 is 14 amino acids. V was clipped by 6 bases and J by 8 bases, with 17 bases between them. CDR1 is MNHEY and CDR2 is SVGEGT in the germline V gene.

The V gene is TRBV4-1, the J gene TRBJ1-1; 8 positions agree with TRBD1. The CDR3 totals 15 residues. Looked up from germline, CDR1 is MGHRA and CDR2 is YSYEKL. V lost 2 bases, J lost 1 base, and 3 bases stayed unmatched. The DNA of the CDR3 is TGCGCCAGCAGCCAACGGACAGGGTCGAACACTGAAGCTTTCTTT. It is translated as CASSQRTGSNTEAFF.

This clonotype was observed many times. The V and J genes are TRBV12-3 or TRBV12-4 and TRBJ2-7; 10 nucleotides align to TRBD1. V lost 7 bases, J lost 5 bases, and 8 bases stayed unmatched. This CDR3 comprises 14 residues. The CDR3 region is CASTSDRGVHEQYF. CDR3 bases: TGTGCCAGCACCTCGGACAGGGGGGTCCACGAGCAGTACTTC.

This chain links TRBV15 with TRBJ2-4; D remains unclear. The germline V gene has CDR1 LNHNV and CDR2 YYDKDF (reference sequence). This CDR3 is built from 14 residues. V lost 9 bases to trimming and J lost 0 bases, with 12 bases between them. The CDR3 region has the DNA TGTGCCACTGCAGCTGGGGAAGCCAAAAACATTCAGTACTTC. This encodes CATAAGEAKNIQYF.